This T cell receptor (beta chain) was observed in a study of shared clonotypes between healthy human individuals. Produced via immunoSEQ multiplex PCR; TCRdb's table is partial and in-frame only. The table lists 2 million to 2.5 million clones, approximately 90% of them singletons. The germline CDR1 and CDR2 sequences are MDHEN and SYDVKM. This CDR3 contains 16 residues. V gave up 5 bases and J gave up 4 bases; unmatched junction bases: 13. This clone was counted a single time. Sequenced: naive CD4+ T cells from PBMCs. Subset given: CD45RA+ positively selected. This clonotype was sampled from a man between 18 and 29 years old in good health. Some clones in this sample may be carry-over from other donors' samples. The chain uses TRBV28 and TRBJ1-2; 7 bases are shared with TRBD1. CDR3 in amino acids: CASSPNLQGIIYGYTF. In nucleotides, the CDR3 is TGTGCCAGCAGTCCCAATTTACAGGGGATTATCTATGGCTACACCTTC.